Below, 32 T cell receptor beta chains from the same sample are listed, as sequenced in a study of blood T cell repertoires in COVID-19. Generated by immunoSEQ multiplex PCR, the TCRdb table keeps only in-frame clones and is missing some. The table includes about 250,000 clones, around 90% detected once. Sequencing was done on a sample of peripheral blood. These receptor sequences come from a woman in her thirties or forties who had recovered from COVID-19.

The chain joins TRBV5-1 to TRBJ2-5, with D unclear. Per germline, CDR1 SGHRS and CDR2 YFSETQ. V shed 3 bases and J shed 1 base, with 10 bases lying between them. The CDR3 is 14 residues long. CDR3 DNA: TGCGCCAGCAGCTCCAATGAGGTCCAAGAGACCCAGTACTTC. Amino acid sequence: CASSSNEVQETQYF.

In its sample, this clone was seen a few times. The chain recombines TRBV9 with TRBJ1-6; TRBD1 matches at 8 bases. V lost 4 bases to trimming and J lost 8 bases; unmatched junction nucleotides: 8. This CDR3 is 15 amino acids long. CDR1 is SGDLS, CDR2 YYNGEE, per germline. The CDR3: CASSPSGQGYSPLHF. The CDR3 nucleotides read TGTGCCAGCAGCCCCAGCGGACAGGGTTATTCACCCCTCCACTTT.

The chain combines TRBV5-1 with TRBJ2-1; D is unclear. V shed 0 bases and J shed 9 bases, with 13 bases lying between them. From germline, CDR1 is SGHRS and CDR2 YFSETQ. The CDR3 extends over 14 amino acids. The CDR3 is CASSLVEPSFEQFF. CDR3 sequence (DNA): TGCGCCAGCAGCTTGGTGGAGCCGTCGTTTGAGCAGTTCTTC.

The chain uses TRBV27 and TRBJ2-2; 11 nucleotides agree with TRBD2. With 2 bases clipped from V and 7 bases from J, the junction kept 9 bases outside the gene matches. The CDR3 contains 17 residues. Germline V lookup: CDR1 MNHEY, CDR2 SMNVEV (reference sequence). CDR3 amino acids: CASSLETSGSHVGELFF. Here the CDR3 DNA reads TGTGCCAGCAGTTTAGAAACTAGCGGGAGTCACGTCGGGGAGCTGTTTTTT.

This clone has only a few counts. The V gene is TRBV7-9, the J gene TRBJ2-2; 9 bases match TRBD1. V trimming: 7 bases; J trimming: 6 bases; junction bases outside the gene matches: 6. CDR1 is SEHNR and CDR2 is FQNEAQ in the germline V gene (reference sequence). This CDR3 region has 14 residues. DNA of the CDR3: TGTGCCAGCACCAATACAGGGGGCTCCGGGGAGCTGTTTTTT. The encoded protein is CASTNTGGSGELFF.

The chain has TRBV27 and TRBJ2-1; D possibly corresponds to TRBD1 (5 bases). The germline gives CDR1 MNHEY, CDR2 SMNVEV (reference sequence). Between the trimmed V and J ends, which lost 0 bases and 4 bases, there was a span of 13 bases. This CDR3 has 16 amino acids. The CDR3 sequence is CASSLSQGSWYNEQFF. DNA for the CDR3: TGTGCCAGCAGTTTATCGCAGGGTTCTTGGTACAATGAGCAGTTCTTC.

The chain combines TRBV7-9 with TRBJ2-3; D not resolved. Trimming shortened V by 4 bases and J by 0 bases, and 11 bases separated the two germline ends. The CDR3 consists of 15 residues. Germline CDR1 and CDR2: SEHNR and FQNEAQ (reference sequence). This chain's CDR3 is CASSSSWLSTDTQYF. In DNA form, the CDR3 reads TGTGCCAGCAGCTCCAGTTGGCTTAGCACAGATACGCAGTATTTT.

CDR3 nucleotide sequence: TGTGCCAGCGGCAAGATGGCTAGCGGGACAGAGACCCAGTACTTC. Protein product: CASGKMASGTETQYF. The rearrangement joins TRBV11-2 to TRBJ2-5; 9 nucleotides line up with TRBD2. The length of the CDR3 is 15 residues. CDR1 SGHAT and CDR2 FQNNGV come from the germline V gene. J gave up 4 bases and V 8 bases, and 11 bases lay outside the gene matches.

This clone has just one count. The chain combines TRBV19 with TRBJ1-1, with 7 nucleotides matching TRBD1. The CDR3 is 13 residues long. V was clipped by 10 bases and J by 4 bases; unmatched bases: 9. Per germline, CDR1 LNHDA and CDR2 SQIVND (reference sequence). The CDR3 here is CATKGAWGTEAFF. In DNA form, the CDR3 reads TGTGCCACCAAGGGGGCATGGGGCACTGAAGCTTTCTTT.

The chain is built from TRBV24-1 and TRBJ1-1; the D is unclear. V lost 2 bases and J lost 5, with 11 bases in between. This CDR3 is built from 14 residues. Germline assignment: CDR1 KGHDR and CDR2 SFDVKD. The CDR3 DNA sequence: TGTGCCACCAGTGATTCCCCGCTTCGGACTGAAGCTTTCTTT. This encodes CATSDSPLRTEAFF.

The chain links TRBV30 to TRBJ1-1; no definite D call. Germline V gives CDR1 GTSNPN, CDR2 SVGIG (reference sequence). The CDR3 totals 12 residues. Trimming shortened V by 8 bases and J by 5 bases, and 15 bases separated the two germline ends. CDR3 sequence: CAGIRGLTEAFF. The CDR3 DNA reads as TGTGCCGGTATTCGGGGTTTGACTGAAGCTTTCTTT.

V is TRBV24-1 and J is TRBJ2-7; 8 nucleotides match TRBD2. CDR3 size: 16 residues. The V segment lost 3 bases and the J segment 5 bases; nucleotides outside the gene matches: 11. The germline V gene encodes CDR1 KGHDR and CDR2 SFDVKD. CDR3 protein: CATSDASSGSWDEQYF. DNA for the CDR3: TGTGCCACCAGTGATGCCTCAAGCGGGAGTTGGGACGAGCAGTACTTC.

The chain is built from TRBV27 and TRBJ2-3, with 9 bases aligning to TRBD1. This CDR3 spans 12 amino acids. J was trimmed by 8 bases and V by 5 bases; bases with no gene match: 2. CDR1 is MNHEY, CDR2 SMNVEV, per germline (reference sequence). As DNA, the CDR3 is TGTGCCAGCAGTCCGGACAGGGGTACGCAGTATTTT. Protein sequence: CASSPDRGTQYF.

About this clone: The sample carries other DNA sequences with the same CDR3. This sequence joins TRBV4-1 and TRBJ2-1; 8 bases agree with TRBD2. V lost 3 bases, J lost 4 bases, and 5 bases stayed unmatched. Germline lookup yields CDR1 MGHRA and CDR2 YSYEKL. The CDR3 has 15 amino acids. CDR3 loop: CASSQGAGDYNEQFF. The CDR3 nucleotides are TGCGCCAGCAGCCAGGGAGCGGGAGATTACAATGAGCAGTTCTTC.

This rearrangement joins TRBV30 to TRBJ1-5, with D possibly TRBD1 on 6 matching bases. This CDR3 region has 15 residues. Trimming pared 3 bases from V and 1 base from J, leaving 13 bases between. Germline loops: CDR1 GTSNPN, CDR2 SVGIG (reference sequence). The chain's CDR3 is CAWRSQGSSNQPQHF. CDR3 sequence (DNA): TGTGCCTGGAGGTCCCAGGGGTCGAGCAATCAGCCCCAGCATTTT.

The chain has TRBV2 and TRBJ1-2; 8 bases fit TRBD1. The CDR3 spans 14 residues. Germline CDR1 is SNHLY and CDR2 is FYNNEI. J lost 2 bases, V lost 4 bases, and 3 bases had no gene match. The CDR3 protein is CASSGRTGNYGYTF. The CDR3 DNA follows: TGTGCCAGCAGTGGCCGGACAGGGAACTATGGCTACACCTTC.

The chain recombines TRBV24-1 with TRBJ1-1, with 9 bases matching TRBD1. V lost 5 bases and J lost 6; bases outside the gene matches: 6. The length of the CDR3 is 14 residues. Germline CDR1 KGHDR, CDR2 SFDVKD. The CDR3 sequence is CATSGGQGQAEAFF. Here the CDR3 DNA reads TGTGCCACCAGTGGAGGACAGGGGCAGGCTGAAGCTTTCTTT.

This clone has just one count. CDR3 amino acids: CASSLVLAGGDEQFF. The CDR3 bases are TGTGCCAGCAGCTTGGTGCTAGCGGGAGGGGATGAGCAGTTCTTC. V is TRBV5-6 and J is TRBJ2-1; 12 nucleotides align to TRBD2. CDR3 length equals 15 residues. The V gene end was trimmed by 0 bases and the J gene end by 8 bases; junction bases not matched to a gene: 3. Germline V gives CDR1 SGHDT, CDR2 YYEEEE.

The chain has TRBV7-8 and TRBJ1-1; D may be TRBD1 (6 bases). Trimming left V 5 bases short and J 7 bases short, with 14 bases between. Germline CDR1 is SGHVS and CDR2 is FQNEAQ. The CDR3 consists of 13 residues. The CDR3 loop reads CASSMTTGIEAFF. CDR3 nucleotides: TGTGCCAGCAGCATGACAACAGGGATTGAAGCTTTCTTT.

V gene TRBV28 combines with J gene TRBJ2-3, with 9 bases fitting TRBD2. The ends lost 4 bases at V and 6 bases at J; junction bases unmatched: 14. The CDR3 sequence is 17 residues long. Germline CDR1 MDHEN, CDR2 SYDVKM. In DNA, the CDR3 is TGTGCCAGCAGTTCCCCTCATAGCGGGAGCTCAGAGGATACGCAGTATTTT. It translates to CASSSPHSGSSEDTQYF.

The chain couples TRBV7-9 to TRBJ2-1; a weak D match, TRBD1 (6 bases). There are 18 residues in the CDR3. V dropped 2 bases and J dropped 4 bases, with 21 bases sitting between them. Germline CDR1 and CDR2: SEHNR and FQNEAQ (reference sequence). The CDR3 reads CASSLLVSFQGLYNEQFF. The DNA of the CDR3 is TGTGCCAGCAGCTTATTAGTCAGTTTCCAGGGGCTTTACAATGAGCAGTTCTTC. Based on the CDR3 plus reference TRBV7-9 and TRBJ2-1, the full variable domain is DTGVSQNPRHKITKRGQNVTFRCDPISEHNRLYWYRQTLGQGPEFLTYFQNEAQLEKSRLLSDRFSAERPKGSFSTLEIQRTEQGDSAMYLCASSLLVSFQGLYNEQFFGPGTRLTVL.

The chain links TRBV18 to TRBJ2-5, with TRBD2 matching over 7 bases. Unmatched junction bases numbered 6, after V lost 2 bases and J lost 3 bases. This CDR3 spans 15 amino acids. Germline V gene lookup returns CDR1 KGHSH and CDR2 LQKENI. In nucleotides, the CDR3 is TGTGCCAGCTCACCAAACCAGCGGGAAGAAGAGACCCAGTACTTC. Its protein is CASSPNQREEETQYF.

The V and J genes are TRBV5-5 and TRBJ2-4, with 13 positions matching TRBD2. The CDR3 runs to 17 residues. Germline V gene lookup returns CDR1 SGHKS and CDR2 YYEKEE (reference sequence). V lost 4 bases and J lost 6; bases outside the gene matches: 10. The CDR3: CASSLHRLAGGLNIQYF. The CDR3, as DNA: TGTGCCAGCAGCCTCCACCGACTAGCGGGAGGTTTAAACATTCAGTACTTC.

V gene TRBV5-5 combines with J gene TRBJ1-6; 10 nucleotides align to TRBD1. Germline V CDR1 and CDR2: SGHKS, YYEKEE (reference sequence). J gave up 4 bases and V 2 bases, and 6 bases lay outside the gene matches. This CDR3 contains 17 residues. CDR3 sequence reads: CASSFGTGALYNSPLHF. In nucleotides, the CDR3 is TGTGCCAGCAGCTTTGGGACAGGGGCCCTGTATAATTCACCCCTCCACTTT.

The rearrangement links TRBV4-1 to TRBJ2-1, with 8 bases fitting TRBD2. Unmatched junction bases numbered 5, after V lost 4 bases and J lost 0 bases. The CDR3 has 16 amino acids. The germline V gene encodes CDR1 MGHRA and CDR2 YSYEKL. The CDR3 loop reads CASSRILADSYNEQFF. The CDR3 DNA follows: TGCGCCAGCAGCCGGATACTAGCGGACTCCTACAATGAGCAGTTCTTC.

CDR3 DNA sequence: TGTGCCACCAGTGAAGGGACAGGGGACAGAGATACGCAGTATTTT. Its protein is CATSEGTGDRDTQYF. The chain combines TRBV24-1 with TRBJ2-3, with TRBD1 matching 10 bases. CDR3 length equals 15 residues. The V segment lost 4 bases and the J segment 5 bases; nucleotides outside the gene matches: 5. The germline V gene encodes CDR1 KGHDR and CDR2 SFDVKD.

The rearrangement uses TRBV30 and TRBJ1-2; 10 positions agree with TRBD1. The V segment lost 0 bases and the J segment 4 bases; nucleotides outside the gene matches: 11. CDR1 is GTSNPN, CDR2 SVGIG, per germline (reference sequence). CDR3 size: 17 residues. DNA of the CDR3: TGTGCCTGGAGTGTACGGGCGGGACAGGGGAATAGCTATGGCTACACCTTC. It yields the protein CAWSVRAGQGNSYGYTF.

The chain uses TRBV6-1 and TRBJ1-2; D is perhaps TRBD1 (6 bases). In germline, CDR1 is MNHNS, CDR2 SASEGT. Trimming removed 2 bases from V and 8 bases from J, with 12 bases in between. The CDR3 is made up of 13 amino acids. The chain's CDR3 is CASSESGVGGYTF. CDR3 bases: TGTGCCAGCAGTGAATCAGGGGTAGGAGGCTACACCTTC.

This rearrangement joins TRBV25-1 to TRBJ2-2; TRBD2 agrees at 7 bases. This CDR3 has 16 amino acids. V trimming: 6 bases; J trimming: 1 base; junction bases outside the gene matches: 8. Germline loops: CDR1 MGHDK, CDR2 SYGVNS. Written as DNA, the CDR3 is TGTGCCAGCAGGTCCGGACTAGGAATGAACACCGGGGAGCTGTTTTTT. It is translated as CASRSGLGMNTGELFF.

J is TRBJ2-3 and V is TRBV24-1; D may be TRBD2 (6 bases). Trimming removed 0 bases from V and 0 bases from J, with 9 bases in between. The V gene's germline CDR1 is KGHDR and CDR2 SFDVKD. The CDR3 sequence is 16 residues long. The CDR3 protein is CATSDLGGASTDTQYF. The CDR3 DNA is TGTGCCACCAGTGATTTGGGCGGGGCTAGCACAGATACGCAGTATTTT.

The sample holds one count of this clone. The DNA of the CDR3 is TGCAGCGTTGGACTAGCGGGAGAAGGCTCCTACAATGAGCAGTTCTTC. It codes for CSVGLAGEGSYNEQFF. This chain uses TRBV29-1 with TRBJ2-1; 12 bases line up with TRBD2. Germline V gene sequence: CDR1 SQVTM, CDR2 ANQGSEA. After removal of 4 bases from V and 0 bases from J, the junction contained 4 bases not matched to a gene. This CDR3 is 16 amino acids long.

The V call is TRBV7-9, the J call TRBJ2-7; a possible D gene is TRBD1 (6 bases). The CDR3 is 15 amino acids. Germline CDR1 SEHNR, CDR2 FQNEAQ (reference sequence). V was trimmed by 4 bases and J by 0 bases, leaving 13 bases between them. Written as DNA, the CDR3 is TGTGCCAGCAGCTGGGGGCTGACAGGCTCCTACGAGCAGTACTTC. Translated: CASSWGLTGSYEQYF. Full variable domain (remainder filled in from reference TRBV7-9 and TRBJ2-7): DTGVSQNPRHKITKRGQNVTFRCDPISEHNRLYWYRQTLGQGPEFLTYFQNEAQLEKSRLLSDRFSAERPKGSFSTLEIQRTEQGDSAMYLCASSWGLTGSYEQYFGPGTRLTVT.